Below are 31 T cell receptor beta chains sequenced from a single sample in a study of T-cell reconstitution after alpha-beta-depleted transplantation in children. Unique molecular identifiers tagged the TCRbeta library. Each CDR3 protein is one row after TCRdb ran MiXCR on the PCR reads. The sample includes about 830,000 distinct CDR3 sequences, less than 20% seen only once; the top ten take approximately 5%. The specimen was PBMCs, mostly from graft donor cells, collected 360 days after TCRalphabeta/CD19-depleted stem cell transplant. These TCRs come from a male patient between 5 and 17 years old who had a stem cell transplant for acute lymphoblastic leukemia, so the T cells may come from the graft donor.

This chain joins TRBV28 and TRBJ2-7; D possibly matches TRBD1 or TRBD2 (5 bases each). This CDR3 has 12 amino acids. Germline V gives CDR1 MDHEN, CDR2 SYDVKM. The germline V and J ends were trimmed by 4 bases and 10 bases, with 14 bases remaining between them. CDR3 nucleotide sequence: TGTGCCAGCAGTTCTGGGGACGATCAACAGTACTTC. Its protein product is CASSSGDDQQYF.

The rearrangement uses TRBV6-5 and TRBJ2-3, with 8 bases matching TRBD2. In germline, CDR1 is MNHEY, CDR2 SVGAGI. V lost 0 bases, J lost 2 bases, and 4 bases stayed unmatched. The CDR3 contains 16 residues. CDR3 bases: TGTGCCAGCAGTTACTCCGGGACTAGACCCACAGATACGCAGTATTTT. Amino acids: CASSYSGTRPTDTQYF.

Many counts were recorded for this clonotype. The CDR3 nucleotides read TGTGCCAGCAGCCACCGACAGGGAATGAACACTGAAGCTTTCTTT. Translating gives CASSHRQGMNTEAFF. The V call is TRBV3-1, the J call TRBJ1-1; 7 bases are a match to TRBD1. V lost 3 bases to trimming and J lost 0 bases; unmatched junction nucleotides: 4. The CDR3 length is 15 residues. Germline lookup yields CDR1 LGHDT and CDR2 YNNKEL (reference sequence).

This clonotype has just a few counts. V is TRBV14 and J is TRBJ2-1; 8 bases are a match to TRBD2. CDR3 length: 17 residues. Germline trimming cut 1 base from V and 7 bases from J; bases unmatched to any gene: 12. Germline values: CDR1 SGHDN, CDR2 FVKESK. Here the CDR3 DNA reads TGTGCCAGCAGCCAAGTGCGCGGTAGCGGGGAAGGGAATGAGCAGTTCTTC. Translating it yields CASSQVRGSGEGNEQFF.

This clonotype was observed at least ten times. V usage is TRBV10-2 and J usage is TRBJ1-1; possible D gene TRBD1, 5 bases. The V gene lost 3 bases and the J gene lost 4 bases, with 6 bases spanning the gap. The CDR3 is 12 amino acids. The germline V gene encodes CDR1 WSHSY and CDR2 SAAADI. The CDR3 DNA sequence: TGCGCCAGCAGTGATGGGGGCACTGAAGCTTTCTTT. Protein sequence: CASSDGGTEAFF.

This rearrangement joins TRBV5-1 to TRBJ2-1, with 7 bases lining up with TRBD2. Germline lookup yields CDR1 SGHRS and CDR2 YFSETQ. The ends lost 4 bases at V and 11 bases at J; junction bases unmatched: 6. This CDR3 contains 12 residues. The CDR3 bases are TGCGCCAGCAGCCCCCGGGGGGAAAAGCAGTTCTTC. Translating it yields CASSPRGEKQFF.

V is TRBV29-1 and J is TRBJ1-5; possibly TRBD1 for D (5 bases). Germline V CDR1 and CDR2: SQVTM, ANQGSEA. This CDR3 is built from 14 residues. Trimming left V 4 bases short and J 6 bases short, with 16 bases between. The CDR3 sequence is CSVAFGTYLQPQHF. The CDR3 DNA reads as TGCAGCGTTGCTTTCGGGACGTATCTTCAGCCCCAGCATTTT.

This rearrangement joins TRBV7-9 to TRBJ2-1, with 12 bases matching TRBD2. This CDR3 spans 16 amino acids. Trimming removed 5 bases from V and 8 bases from J; junction bases left unmatched: 10. Germline V gene sequence: CDR1 SEHNR, CDR2 FQNEAQ (reference sequence). Here the CDR3 reads CASSPPTSGSLDEQFF. The CDR3, as DNA: TGTGCCAGCAGCCCTCCGACTAGCGGGAGTCTCGATGAGCAGTTCTTC.

In its sample, this clonotype was seen many times. The chain combines TRBV21-1 with TRBJ2-7. TRBV21-1 is a pseudogene segment. This CDR3 has 11 amino acids. Written as DNA, the CDR3 is TGTGCCAGCCATCTCTCCTACGAGCAGTACTTC. Encoded protein: CASHLSYEQYF.

The V and J genes are TRBV7-6 and TRBJ1-5; D remains ambiguous. Trimming shortened V by 2 bases and J by 2 bases, and 10 bases separated the two germline ends. This CDR3 has 15 residues. Germline lookup yields CDR1 SGHVS and CDR2 FNYEAQ. CDR3 sequence: CASSLSAFGNQPQHF. The CDR3 nucleotides read TGTGCCAGCAGCTTATCAGCATTTGGCAATCAGCCCCAGCATTTT. Full variable domain (missing parts from reference TRBV7-6 and TRBJ1-5): GAGVSQSPRYKVTKRGQDVALRCDPISGHVSLYWYRQALGQGPEFLTYFNYEAQQDKSGLPNDRFSAERPEGSISTLTIQRTEQRDSAMYRCASSLSAFGNQPQHFGDGTRLSIL.

This chain uses TRBV7-9 with TRBJ2-7; 13 nucleotides align to TRBD2. Germline CDR1 is SEHNR and CDR2 is FQNEAQ (reference sequence). J gave up 7 bases and V 6 bases, and 9 bases lay outside the gene matches. The CDR3 totals 15 residues. The CDR3 protein is CASRPLGTSGNEQYF. CDR3 in DNA: TGTGCCAGCAGACCCCTCGGGACTAGCGGGAATGAGCAGTACTTC.

The sample holds a few counts of this clonotype. J is TRBJ1-1 and V is TRBV4-1; 9 bases map to TRBD1. From germline, CDR1 is MGHRA and CDR2 YSYEKL. The CDR3 sequence is 16 residues long. Trimming took 6 bases from V and 10 from J; bases not matched to a gene: 18. As DNA, the CDR3 is TGCGCCAGCAGTTACGACCTACAGGGGGCTGGGGTCGGAGCTTTCTTT. Amino acid sequence: CASSYDLQGAGVGAFF.

The rearrangement joins TRBV28 to TRBJ2-6, with D possibly TRBD1 on 5 matching bases. CDR1 and CDR2 from the germline V gene are MDHEN and SYDVKM. CDR3 length: 16 amino acids. Between the trimmed V and J ends, which lost 5 bases and 0 bases, there was a span of 11 bases. CDR3 in amino acids: CASSPREVSGANVLTF. The CDR3 DNA sequence: TGTGCCAGCAGTCCCAGGGAAGTCTCTGGGGCCAACGTCCTGACTTTC.

This rearrangement joins TRBV9 to TRBJ2-7, with unresolved D. CDR1 is SGDLS, CDR2 YYNGEE, per germline. The CDR3 loop spans 14 amino acids. V was trimmed by 0 bases and J by 2 bases, leaving 9 bases between them. CDR3: CASSVGGPTYEQYF. CDR3 nucleotide sequence: TGTGCCAGCAGCGTAGGCGGCCCCACCTACGAGCAGTACTTC. The full variable domain, its missing parts supplied by reference TRBV9 and TRBJ2-7, is DSGVTQTPKHLITATGQRVTLRCSPRSGDLSVYWYQQSLDQGLQFLIQYYNGEERAKGNILERFSAQQFPDLHSELNLSSLELGDSALYFCASSVGGPTYEQYFGPGTRLTVT.

This clonotype was seen a few times. This sequence joins TRBV4-2 and TRBJ2-7; 8 bases are a match to TRBD1. Losses at the gene ends were 4 bases for V and 4 bases for J; bases not matched to a gene: 9. This CDR3 contains 15 residues. Germline loops: CDR1 LGHNA, CDR2 YNFKEQ. The CDR3 sequence: CASSPEMDREYEQYF. The CDR3 bases are TGTGCCAGCAGCCCCGAAATGGACAGGGAGTACGAGCAGTACTTC.

This clonotype occurred a few times. The chain has TRBV7-6 and TRBJ2-7; TRBD2 aligns across 7 bases. This CDR3 comprises 15 residues. Trimming took 5 bases from V and 2 from J; bases not matched to a gene: 9. Germline loops: CDR1 SGHVS, CDR2 FNYEAQ. This chain's CDR3 is CASSPETGGPYEQYF. The CDR3 bases are TGTGCCAGCAGCCCGGAGACGGGAGGACCCTACGAGCAGTACTTC.

In this sample, this clonotype turned up a few times. The V call is TRBV4-1, the J call TRBJ2-4, with D tentatively TRBD2 (6 bases). Looked up from germline, CDR1 is MGHRA and CDR2 is YSYEKL. Trimming removed 0 bases from V and 7 bases from J, with 16 bases in between. The CDR3 is made up of 16 amino acids. The CDR3 region has the DNA TGCGCCAGCAGCCAAGATCGTAGCGGAGGAGGCAACATTCAGTACTTC. Encoded protein: CASSQDRSGGGNIQYF.

This clonotype was seen a few times. This chain joins TRBV7-9 and TRBJ2-3, with D possibly matching TRBD2 (6 bases). This CDR3 is built from 14 residues. Germline CDR1 reads SEHNR; CDR2 reads FQNEAQ (reference sequence). The germline V and J ends were trimmed by 4 bases and 6 bases, with 14 bases remaining between them. As DNA, the CDR3 is TGTGCCAGCAGCTCCCCCGGGGGTAAGGATACGCAGTATTTT. Protein product: CASSSPGGKDTQYF.

The chain recombines TRBV12-3 or TRBV12-4 with TRBJ2-7, with a weak D call TRBD2 (5 bases). The CDR3 runs to 13 residues. The V and J ends lost 6 bases and 2 bases respectively, with 11 bases between them. This chain's CDR3 is CASRLLGTYEQYF. CDR3 sequence (DNA): TGTGCCAGCAGGCTTCTCGGGACCTACGAGCAGTACTTC.

The chain joins TRBV24-1 to TRBJ1-2; D call uncertain. The CDR3 consists of 14 residues. CDR1 is KGHDR, CDR2 SFDVKD, per germline. The V gene lost 3 bases and the J gene lost 2 bases, with 9 bases spanning the gap. Written as DNA, the CDR3 is TGTGCCACCAGTGATCCCCTCAGGAACTATGGCTACACCTTC. Its translation is CATSDPLRNYGYTF.

This clonotype showed up just a few times. This sequence joins TRBV7-2 and TRBJ2-7; D is perhaps TRBD2 (6 bases). Germline V gene lookup returns CDR1 SGHTA and CDR2 FQGNSA. Deletions cut 5 bases from V and 3 bases from J, with 17 bases between. The CDR3 is 15 amino acids. The CDR3 reads CASSRSGRGIYEQYF. The CDR3 nucleotides read TGTGCCAGCAGCCGTTCCGGGAGAGGGATCTACGAGCAGTACTTC.

The V and J genes are TRBV7-2 and TRBJ2-1; 8 bases are a match to TRBD2. Germline V CDR1 and CDR2: SGHTA, FQGNSA. The CDR3 has 14 residues. The V and J ends lost 1 base and 9 bases, in that order; junction bases with no gene match: 5. CDR3 coding DNA: TGTGCCAGCAGCTTAGGCGGGAGGCTTGTTGAGCAGTTCTTC. It translates to CASSLGGRLVEQFF. Full variable domain (missing parts from reference TRBV7-2 and TRBJ2-1): GAGVSQSPSNKVTEKGKDVELRCDPISGHTALYWYRQSLGQGLEFLIYFQGNSAPDKSGLPSDRFSAERTGGSVSTLTIQRTQQEDSAVYLCASSLGGRLVEQFFGPGTRLTVL.

This clonotype was seen more than once but under ten times. This chain joins TRBV12-3 or TRBV12-4 and TRBJ1-5, with a possible D match to TRBD1 (6 bases). This CDR3 is 15 amino acids long. Trimming took 3 bases from V and 5 from J, leaving 14 bases between them. The CDR3: CASSFTGGKDQPQHF. CDR3 nucleotide sequence: TGTGCCAGCAGTTTTACCGGGGGCAAGGATCAGCCCCAGCATTTT.

The chain couples TRBV6-2 or TRBV6-3 to TRBJ2-7; TRBD1 matches at 8 bases. This CDR3 is 13 amino acids long. Germline CDR1 MNHEY, CDR2 SVGEGT. Germline trimming cut 8 bases from V and 5 bases from J; bases unmatched to any gene: 8. The chain's CDR3 is CASGKDRGNEQYF. The CDR3 bases are TGTGCCAGCGGTAAAGACAGGGGAAACGAGCAGTACTTC.

The sample holds many counts of this clonotype. The chain is built from TRBV7-8 and TRBJ2-3; either TRBD1 or TRBD2 may supply D (6 bases each). CDR3 size: 16 residues. Trimming removed 6 bases from V and 3 bases from J, with 19 bases in between. The germline V gene has CDR1 SGHVS and CDR2 FQNEAQ. The CDR3 sequence: CASRFMGGRATDTQYF. DNA for the CDR3: TGTGCCAGCAGATTCATGGGGGGCAGGGCGACAGATACGCAGTATTTT.

This clonotype showed up many times. The chain couples TRBV29-1 to TRBJ2-7; 9 positions match TRBD1. This CDR3 contains 12 residues. Germline loops: CDR1 SQVTM, CDR2 ANQGSEA. V lost 6 bases and J lost 3; bases outside the gene matches: 3. The chain's CDR3 is CSVGDRVYEQYF. The CDR3, as DNA: TGCAGCGTAGGGGACAGGGTCTACGAGCAGTACTTC.

In this sample, this clonotype turned up a few times. The rearrangement uses TRBV5-1 and TRBJ2-5, with 11 bases that match TRBD2. This CDR3 region has 15 residues. CDR1 is SGHRS, CDR2 YFSETQ, per germline. The ends lost 0 bases at V and 5 bases at J; junction bases unmatched: 3. The CDR3 loop is CASSLELAGVETQYF. The CDR3 DNA sequence: TGCGCCAGCAGCTTGGAACTAGCGGGAGTGGAGACCCAGTACTTC.

This chain joins TRBV28 and TRBJ2-3; D uncertain. With 2 bases removed from V and 11 bases from J, the gap between germline ends came to 11 bases. The CDR3 runs to 12 residues. Germline-derived CDR1 and CDR2 are MDHEN and SYDVKM. The CDR3 nucleotides are TGTGCCAGCAGTTTACGGCCGGGTGGGCAGTATTTT. Translation: CASSLRPGGQYF.

V and J are TRBV6-1 and TRBJ2-7; D is ambiguous. With 6 bases removed from V and 0 bases from J, the gap between germline ends came to 15 bases. The germline gives CDR1 MNHNS, CDR2 SASEGT. This CDR3 is built from 15 residues. The CDR3 region has the DNA TGTGCCAGCAGCCTAGACGCACGCGGCTCCTACGAGCAGTACTTC. As protein: CASSLDARGSYEQYF.

In nucleotides, the CDR3 is TGTGCCAGCAGCCGCGGGGGGGTCCGGAATGAAAAACTGTTTTTT. Encoded protein: CASSRGGVRNEKLFF. V and J are TRBV7-9 and TRBJ1-4; D is possibly TRBD1 (5 bases). The CDR3 contains 15 residues. CDR1 SEHNR and CDR2 FQNEAQ come from the germline V gene (reference sequence). V lost 5 bases and J lost 5, with 15 bases in between.

This clonotype was seen a handful of times. The rearrangement joins TRBV2 to TRBJ2-1; D perhaps matches TRBD1 (5 bases). This CDR3 region has 17 residues. Germline V gives CDR1 SNHLY, CDR2 FYNNEI. V was pared by 11 bases and J by 4 bases, with 27 bases between. CDR3 in amino acids: CAGPSADNPTRYNEQFF. In DNA form, the CDR3 reads TGTGCCGGGCCTTCGGCGGACAACCCCACTCGGTACAATGAGCAGTTCTTC. Filled out from reference TRBV2 and TRBJ2-1, the complete variable domain reads EPEVTQTPSHQVTQMGQEVILRCVPISNHLYFYWYRQILGQKVEFLVSFYNNEISEKSEIFDDQFSVERPDGSNFTLKIRSTKLEDSAMYFCAGPSADNPTRYNEQFFGPGTRLTVL.